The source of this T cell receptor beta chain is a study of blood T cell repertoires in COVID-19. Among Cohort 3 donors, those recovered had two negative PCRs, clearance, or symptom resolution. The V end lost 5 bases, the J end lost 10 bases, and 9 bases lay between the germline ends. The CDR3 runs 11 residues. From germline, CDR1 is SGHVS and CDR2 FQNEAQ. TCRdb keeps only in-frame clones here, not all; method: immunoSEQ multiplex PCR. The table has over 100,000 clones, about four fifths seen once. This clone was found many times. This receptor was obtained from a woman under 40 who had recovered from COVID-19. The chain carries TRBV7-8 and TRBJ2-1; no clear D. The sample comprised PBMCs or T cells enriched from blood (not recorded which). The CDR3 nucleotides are TGTGCCAGCAGCCGCCGTGGCGAGCAGTTCTTC. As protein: CASSRRGEQFF. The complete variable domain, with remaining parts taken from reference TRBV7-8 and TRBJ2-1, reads GAGVSQSPRYKVAKRGQDVALRCDPISGHVSLFWYQQALGQGPEFLTYFQNEAQLDKSGLPSDRFFAERPEGSVSTLKIQRTQQEDSAVYLCASSRRGEQFFGPGTRLTVL.